The present T cell receptor (beta chain) was sequenced within a study of blood T cell repertoires in COVID-19. About the study: Acute-phase and convalescent COVID-19 samples originated in the United States, Italy and Spain.

V dropped 5 bases and J dropped 10 bases, with 20 bases sitting between them. The CDR3 length is 15 residues. Germline V gene lookup returns CDR1 KGHDR and CDR2 SFDVKD. Authors' data handling: Reference gene primer amplification gave nucleated cell count estimates. Assay used: immunoSEQ multiplex PCR; TCRdb lists only in-frame clones, some missing. V and J calls and clone size are as listed in that table; D and trimming were resolved from the DNA. In the table there are a few hundred thousand clones, 85% to 90% of which are singletons. The sample was peripheral blood. This rearrangement joins TRBV24-1 to TRBJ2-1; maybe TRBD2 (6 bases). This TCR came from a woman aged 50 to 60 with acute or convalescent COVID-19. CDR3 region: CATSATGTHQGEQFF. CDR3 DNA sequence: TGTGCCACCAGTGCAACCGGGACTCACCAGGGCGAGCAGTTCTTC.